This T cell receptor beta chain comes out of a study of cytomegalovirus exposure and HLA in healthy donors. Clones were read by immunoSEQ multiplex PCR, and TCRdb kept only the in-frame ones, dropping some. The sample carries 200,000 to 250,000 clones, around 87% recorded once. The CDR3 covers 14 residues. The V gene end was trimmed by 3 bases and the J gene end by 3 bases; junction bases not matched to a gene: 5. Germline assignment: CDR1 GTSNPN and CDR2 SVGIG (reference sequence). This clone was detected once. The sequencing sample was made of PBMCs. The chain links TRBV30 to TRBJ2-4; 7 nucleotides line up with TRBD2. This receptor was identified in a woman between 18 and 30 years old in good health and CMV-seropositive. In nucleotides, the CDR3 is TGTGCCTGGAGCTTGGCGGGGGTCAAAAACATTCAGTACTTC. This translates into CAWSLAGVKNIQYF.